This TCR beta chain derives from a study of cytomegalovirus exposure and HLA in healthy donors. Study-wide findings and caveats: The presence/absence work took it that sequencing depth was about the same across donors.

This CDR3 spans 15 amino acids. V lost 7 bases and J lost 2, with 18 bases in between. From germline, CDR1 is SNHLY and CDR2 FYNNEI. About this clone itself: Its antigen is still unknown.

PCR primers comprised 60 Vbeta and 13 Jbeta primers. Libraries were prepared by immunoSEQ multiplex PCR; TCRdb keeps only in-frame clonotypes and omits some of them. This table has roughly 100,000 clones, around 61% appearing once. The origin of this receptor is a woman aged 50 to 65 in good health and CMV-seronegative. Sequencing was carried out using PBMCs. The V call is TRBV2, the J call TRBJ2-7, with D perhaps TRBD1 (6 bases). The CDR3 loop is CASTEGELDTYEQYF. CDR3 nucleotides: TGTGCCAGCACCGAGGGGGAACTAGATACCTACGAGCAGTACTTC.